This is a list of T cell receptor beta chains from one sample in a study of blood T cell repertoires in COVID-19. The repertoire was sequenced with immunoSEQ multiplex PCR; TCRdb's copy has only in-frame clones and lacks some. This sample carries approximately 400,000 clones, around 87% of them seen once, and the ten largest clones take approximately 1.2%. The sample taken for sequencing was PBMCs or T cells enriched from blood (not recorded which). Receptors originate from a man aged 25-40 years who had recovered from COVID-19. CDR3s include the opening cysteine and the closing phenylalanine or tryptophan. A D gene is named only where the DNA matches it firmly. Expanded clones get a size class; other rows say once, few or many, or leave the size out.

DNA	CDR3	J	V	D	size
TGCGCCAGCAGCGACGGGGTAAGGGTTACTCGGGAAGAGACCCAGTACTTC	CASSDGVRVTREETQYF	TRBJ2-5	TRBV4-3	.	.
TGTGCCAGCAGCTTAGTCCTTGAAAAACTGTTTTTT	CASSLVLEKLFF	TRBJ1-4	TRBV7-9	.	.
TGTGCCTGGACCGGACAGGGTGATACTGAAGCTTTCTTT	CAWTGQGDTEAFF	TRBJ1-1	TRBV30	TRBD1	.
TGTGCCACCAGGGGCGAAAGAGCTGAAGCTTTCTTT	CATRGERAEAFF	TRBJ1-1	TRBV12-3/TRBV12-4	.	.
TGTGCCAGCAGCTTGGCCTATCAAGGGAGTAACTATGGCTACACCTTC	CASSLAYQGSNYGYTF	TRBJ1-2	TRBV5-6	.	.
TGCGCCAGCAGCCAAGTGATGACTAGCGGGGCCTACAATGAGCAGTTCTTC	CASSQVMTSGAYNEQFF	TRBJ2-1	TRBV4-3	TRBD2	once
TGTGCCTGGACCTACGGGACAATCGTCGACGAGCAGTACTTC	CAWTYGTIVDEQYF	TRBJ2-7	TRBV30	.	.
TGCGCCAGCAGTGGCTCTAGCTTTTTCGATGAGCAGTTCTTC	CASSGSSFFDEQFF	TRBJ2-1	TRBV10-1	.	.
TGTGCCTGGAGTGTAAGGCCCGGACAAGGGTTGGGTGAGCAGTTCTTC	CAWSVRPGQGLGEQFF	TRBJ2-1	TRBV30	.	.
TGTGCCAGCAGCTTAGCGCTATTAGAGGCCTCCGCCTACGAGCAGTACTTC	CASSLALLEASAYEQYF	TRBJ2-7	TRBV7-2	.	.
TGTGCCTGGAGTGTACGACAGGCTTGGAATTCACCCCTCCACTTT	CAWSVRQAWNSPLHF	TRBJ1-6	TRBV30	.	.
TGTGCCAGCAGTACAAGAAGGACAGGGGGCGACTATGGCTACACCTTC	CASSTRRTGGDYGYTF	TRBJ1-2	TRBV27	TRBD1	once
TGTGCCAGCAGATCTCTGGGCGGGGGGCCGACCTACAATGAGCAGTTCTTC	CASRSLGGGPTYNEQFF	TRBJ2-1	TRBV27	TRBD2	.
TGTGCCAGCAGTCCGACCTACACCCCGAGAGCGGGGTACTACAATGAGCAGTTCTTC	CASSPTYTPRAGYYNEQFF	TRBJ2-1	TRBV6-2/TRBV6-3	TRBD2	.
TGCGCCAGCAGTCTAGGGACTAACTACAATGAGCAGTTCTTC	CASSLGTNYNEQFF	TRBJ2-1	TRBV10-2	TRBD2	.
TGCGCCAGCAGTTGGGGCGAGGAGACCCAGTACTTC	CASSWGEETQYF	TRBJ2-5	TRBV5-1	.	.
TGTGCCAGCACCGCCCGGGGGAAGTATGGCTACACCTTC	CASTARGKYGYTF	TRBJ1-2	TRBV25-1	.	.
TGCGCCAGCAGCCAATTCGGACAGGAAAAACTGTTTTTT	CASSQFGQEKLFF	TRBJ1-4	TRBV4-1	.	.
TGTGCCAGCAGCGTGAGAGCGGGGGGGCCATCAGATACGCAGTATTTT	CASSVRAGGPSDTQYF	TRBJ2-3	TRBV9	TRBD2	.
TGTGCCAGCAGTTACACGGGTGTCACTGAAGCTTTCTTT	CASSYTGVTEAFF	TRBJ1-1	TRBV6-2/TRBV6-3	.	.
TGTGCCAGCAGCCTGGACAGGGTCGAGCAGTACTTC	CASSLDRVEQYF	TRBJ2-7	TRBV7-9	TRBD1	.
TGTGCCAGCAGTACTGAGACCCAGTACTTC	CASSTETQYF	TRBJ2-5	TRBV2	.	.
TGTGCCAGCAGCGTAGACCCGGCTAGCGGGGATAATAATGAGCAGTTCTTC	CASSVDPASGDNNEQFF	TRBJ2-1	TRBV9	TRBD2	.
TGTGCCAGCAGACAGCCCTCCTACGAGCAGTACTTC	CASRQPSYEQYF	TRBJ2-7	TRBV21-1	.	.
TGTGCCAGCAGCTTTGCTAGCGGGGGGGCCTATGAGCAGTTCTTC	CASSFASGGAYEQFF	TRBJ2-1	TRBV7-2	TRBD2	.
TGTGCCAGCAGCCAAGATGGCCCCGGGAGGGGCTACACCTTC	CASSQDGPGRGYTF	TRBJ1-2	TRBV4-2	.	.
TGTGCCAGCAGTTTAGGGCAGGCCACCAATCAGCCCCAGCATTTT	CASSLGQATNQPQHF	TRBJ1-5	TRBV27	.	.
TGTGCCAGCAGTGAAGAGGGGCAGGGTAATTCACCCCTCCACTTT	CASSEEGQGNSPLHF	TRBJ1-6	TRBV2	.	once
TGCGCCAGCAGCACCCAGGCTATGAACACTGAAGCTTTCTTT	CASSTQAMNTEAFF	TRBJ1-1	TRBV5-1	.	.
TGTGCCAGCAGCTTGTTACCTACAGGGGGTTCGAACACTGAAGCTTTCTTT	CASSLLPTGGSNTEAFF	TRBJ1-1	TRBV5-5	TRBD1	.
TGTGCCAGCAGGGAAGGGACAGGGGGACATCAGCCCCAGCATTTT	CASREGTGGHQPQHF	TRBJ1-5	TRBV2	TRBD1	.
TGTGCCAGCAGTCCCCTGGACAGGGACTATGGCTACACCTTC	CASSPLDRDYGYTF	TRBJ1-2	TRBV6-5	TRBD1	.
TGCGCCAGCAGCCAAGAGGCCGGGACAGGGAGACAGACCCAGTACTTC	CASSQEAGTGRQTQYF	TRBJ2-5	TRBV4-3	TRBD1	.
TGTGCCAGCAGTGAACGAGGCAGGGGTAACTACGAGCAGTACTTC	CASSERGRGNYEQYF	TRBJ2-7	TRBV2	.	.
TGCGCCAGCAGCCGTGGGACAGGGCAAACAGAGACCCAGTACTTC	CASSRGTGQTETQYF	TRBJ2-5	TRBV5-1	TRBD1	.
TGTGCCAGCAGTGAAGCTGGGACAGGTTACAATGAGCAGTTCTTC	CASSEAGTGYNEQFF	TRBJ2-1	TRBV2	TRBD1	.
TGTGCCAGCAGCTCCAGGGATCTGGAGACTGAAGCTTTCTTT	CASSSRDLETEAFF	TRBJ1-1	TRBV7-9	.	.
TGTGCTAGTGGCCTCGGTCAGGGCAATAGCAATCAGCCCCAGCATTTT	CASGLGQGNSNQPQHF	TRBJ1-5	TRBV12-5	.	.
TGTGCCAGCAGCGAGGACAGGGAAACTGAAGCTTTCTTT	CASSEDRETEAFF	TRBJ1-1	TRBV11-3	TRBD1	.
TGTGCCAGCTTCTCAATGGAGGTCGGGGAGCTGTTTTTT	CASFSMEVGELFF	TRBJ2-2	TRBV27	.	.
TGTGCCAGCAGTGAGTCACTACAGGGCGGACGGTCACCCCTCCACTTT	CASSESLQGGRSPLHF	TRBJ1-6	TRBV25-1	.	.
TGTGCCAGCTCACCACGGGGAGGGGGGCCAGATGAGCAGTTCTTC	CASSPRGGGPDEQFF	TRBJ2-1	TRBV18	.	once
TGTGCCAGCAGCCCGAGGGGCGGAGGGGAGACCCAGTACTTC	CASSPRGGGETQYF	TRBJ2-5	TRBV14	.	.
TGTGCTAGTGGTTTGGCGGTAAATCAGCCCCAGCATTTT	CASGLAVNQPQHF	TRBJ1-5	TRBV12-5	.	.
TGTGCCAGCAGCTTGGGTGGGCAATCTGGAAACACCATATATTTT	CASSLGGQSGNTIYF	TRBJ1-3	TRBV5-4	.	.
TGTGCCACCAGGACCGGGACTCCACAAGATACGCAGTATTTT	CATRTGTPQDTQYF	TRBJ2-3	TRBV15	.	.
TGTGCCAGCAGCTTGGGGAACAGGGATTCACCCCTCCACTTT	CASSLGNRDSPLHF	TRBJ1-6	TRBV5-5	.	.
TGTGCCATCAGTGAGTTCCAGGGATATGGAAACACCATATATTTT	CAISEFQGYGNTIYF	TRBJ1-3	TRBV10-3	.	.
TGTGCCAGCAGCGAGGGACAGGGACTAAACAATGAGCAGTTCTTC	CASSEGQGLNNEQFF	TRBJ2-1	TRBV5-8	TRBD1	.
TGTGCCAGCAGCTTGGGGCCCGCCCCTCTCGAGCAGTACTTC	CASSLGPAPLEQYF	TRBJ2-7	TRBV7-2	.	.
TGTGCCAGCAGCCCACGGGGCCAAGAGACCCAGTACTTC	CASSPRGQETQYF	TRBJ2-5	TRBV5-6	.	.
TGTGCCAGCAGCTTCGGACAGGTCACACCCTTACGTGAGCAGTACTTC	CASSFGQVTPLREQYF	TRBJ2-7	TRBV7-2	TRBD1	.